The clone carrying this T cell receptor (beta chain) has a single count. An end of the junction differs from the germline gene, which may be a read error. CDR1 is MNHEY, CDR2 SVGAGI, per germline. This CDR3 is 15 amino acids long. Profiled with immunoSEQ multiplex PCR; TCRdb holds only in-frame clones, not every one. There are about 2.3 million clones in the sample; over 90% occur only once, and about 0.39% lies in the top ten. This specimen comes from a study of shared clonotypes between healthy human individuals. The receptor was isolated from a man aged 18 to 30 in good health. Some clones in this sample may be carry-over from other donors' samples. The sequenced material came from naive CD4+ T cells from PBMCs. Subset: CD45RA+ positively selected. The chain has TRBV6-5 and TRBJ1-2; no definite D call. CDR3 loop: CASSYLPGTLYRYTF. DNA of the CDR3: TGTGCCAGCAGTTACCTTCCAGGAACCCTCTATCGCTACACCTTC.